A selection of T cell receptor beta chains follows, all from one sample in a study of post-analysis software for immune sequencing data. Using its own MiXCR run on the PCR reads, TCRdb lists one record per CDR3 protein. The table lists about 760,000 distinct CDR3 sequences, roughly 30% of them singletons, with roughly 0.54% in the top ten. Sequencing input: blood. These receptors were obtained from a girl aged 5-17 years with multiple sclerosis. Both conserved end residues are part of each CDR3. D genes are given only for firm matches. Clone size, where shown, is once, few, many, or a class for clones that have expanded.

DNA: TGTGACAGCAGTTTAGCAGGGGGAAATCAGCCCCAGCATTTT; CDR3: CDSSLAGGNQPQHF; V: TRBV12-3/TRBV12-4; size: .; D: TRBD1; J: TRBJ1-5
DNA: TGCGCCAGCAGCTTGTTACCATCCAGGGCCGAAGAACTCGGGGGCTACACCTTC; CDR3: CASSLLPSRAEELGGYTF; V: TRBV5-1; size: .; D: .; J: TRBJ1-2
DNA: TGTGCCATCGCCTCCGGGACAGGCACAGATACGCAGTATTTT; CDR3: CAIASGTGTDTQYF; V: TRBV10-3; size: few; D: TRBD1; J: TRBJ2-3
DNA: TGTGCCAGCAGCCAACAGTCAGGGGGTCTTTCACCCCTCCACTTT; CDR3: CASSQQSGGLSPLHF; V: TRBV3-1; size: .; D: TRBD1; J: TRBJ1-6
DNA: TGTGCCAGCAGTTTCACGACCGATCATGGCTACACCTTC; CDR3: CASSFTTDHGYTF; V: TRBV6-5; size: .; D: .; J: TRBJ1-2
DNA: TGTACCAGCAGTCCCTCAAGGGGGGGACTCACTGAAGCTTTCTTT; CDR3: CTSSPSRGGLTEAFF; V: TRBV6-1; size: few; D: .; J: TRBJ1-1
DNA: TGTGCCAGCAGTGAATTGGGTGGCTCCTATAATTCACCCCTCCACTTT; CDR3: CASSELGGSYNSPLHF; V: TRBV25-1; size: .; D: .; J: TRBJ1-6
DNA: TGTGCCAGCAGTGAACAGGGCCTTAGTACAGATACGCAGTATTTT; CDR3: CASSEQGLSTDTQYF; V: TRBV2; size: few; D: .; J: TRBJ2-3
DNA: TGTGCCAGCAGCCAAGATCCCACGGGACTCTCGATGAAGACCCAGTACTTC; CDR3: CASSQDPTGLSMKTQYF; V: TRBV3-1; size: .; D: .; J: TRBJ2-5
DNA: TGTGCCAGCAGGGATGGGCACTTCATAAGCTCCTACGAGCAGTACTTC; CDR3: CASRDGHFISSYEQYF; V: TRBV6-1; size: .; D: .; J: TRBJ2-7
DNA: TGTGCCATCAGGGCGGGTGGTAGCGGGAGCCAAGAGACCCAGTACTTC; CDR3: CAIRAGGSGSQETQYF; V: TRBV10-3; size: few; D: TRBD2; J: TRBJ2-5
DNA: TGTGCCACCAGTGAGCAGGGTATCTCCTACAATGAGCAGTTCTTC; CDR3: CATSEQGISYNEQFF; V: TRBV24-1; size: few; D: .; J: TRBJ2-1
DNA: TGTGCCAGCAGCCAAGGACAGGGAAAGTCCTACGAGCAGTACTTC; CDR3: CASSQGQGKSYEQYF; V: TRBV3-1; size: .; D: TRBD1; J: TRBJ2-7
DNA: TGCGCCAGCATAGGGGGGGGTGGCCCCTACAATGAGCAGTTCTTC; CDR3: CASIGGGGPYNEQFF; V: TRBV5-1; size: .; D: .; J: TRBJ2-1
DNA: TGCAGCGCCCCGAGAAGTGGATCCTACAATGAGCAGTTCTTC; CDR3: CSAPRSGSYNEQFF; V: TRBV29-1; size: few; D: .; J: TRBJ2-1
DNA: TGTGCCAGCAGCTTCGGGAGCGGGTACAATGAGCAGTTCTTC; CDR3: CASSFGSGYNEQFF; V: TRBV5-8; size: few; D: .; J: TRBJ2-1
DNA: TGCAGCGTTGAAACGGCCTGGGTATACAATGAGCAGTTCTTC; CDR3: CSVETAWVYNEQFF; V: TRBV29-1; size: .; D: .; J: TRBJ2-1
DNA: TGTGCCAGCAGCTTCGGGGGCCCTTACAATGAGCAGTACTTC; CDR3: CASSFGGPYNEQYF; V: TRBV7-2; size: .; D: .; J: TRBJ2-5
DNA: TGCGCCAGCAGCTTAAAACAGGGAACCAATGAGCAGTTCTTC; CDR3: CASSLKQGTNEQFF; V: TRBV5-1; size: few; D: .; J: TRBJ2-1
DNA: TGTGCCAGCAGTTTGTCCAGGGGGCGAGAGGAAGCTTTCTTT; CDR3: CASSLSRGREEAFF; V: TRBV12-3/TRBV12-4; size: .; D: TRBD1; J: TRBJ1-1
DNA: TGCAGTGCAGCGAGCGGGCGCACAGATACGCAGTATTTT; CDR3: CSAASGRTDTQYF; V: TRBV20-1; size: few; D: .; J: TRBJ2-3
DNA: TGCAGTGCTAGAGATCTGGTTCGGGCTCTTACAGATACGCAGTATTTT; CDR3: CSARDLVRALTDTQYF; V: TRBV20-1; size: .; D: .; J: TRBJ2-3
DNA: TGCAGTGCTAGAGATGTGCAGCGGGGGACAGCAGAGACCCAGTACTTC; CDR3: CSARDVQRGTAETQYF; V: TRBV20-1; size: .; D: .; J: TRBJ2-5
DNA: TGTGCCAGCAGCTTAGGTTTAAACTCTGAAGCTTTCTTT; CDR3: CASSLGLNSEAFF; V: TRBV7-8; size: .; D: .; J: TRBJ1-1
DNA: TGTGCCAGCAGTTTGCTTGGACAGACGTTCCAGTACTTC; CDR3: CASSLLGQTFQYF; V: TRBV28; size: .; D: .; J: TRBJ2-7
DNA: TGTGCCAGCAGCCCTTTCGGGGGCGGATCCTACAATGAGCAGTTCTTC; CDR3: CASSPFGGGSYNEQFF; V: TRBV5-6; size: few; D: .; J: TRBJ2-1
DNA: TGTGCCATCAGTACCGACGAACACCGTGCTGAGGATGGCTACACCTTC; CDR3: CAISTDEHRAEDGYTF; V: TRBV10-3; size: few; D: .; J: TRBJ1-2
DNA: TGTGCCAGCAGCAAGACTTTAGACAGGGGATGGACAGATACGCAGTATTTT; CDR3: CASSKTLDRGWTDTQYF; V: TRBV6-1; size: .; D: TRBD1; J: TRBJ2-3
DNA: TGTGCCAGCACCCACGGACAGGGCCTCTACACAGATACGCAGTATTTT; CDR3: CASTHGQGLYTDTQYF; V: TRBV11-2; size: .; D: TRBD1; J: TRBJ2-3
DNA: TGTGCCGGCGGACAGGGGATTACAGATACGCAGTATTTT; CDR3: CAGGQGITDTQYF; V: TRBV2; size: .; D: TRBD1; J: TRBJ2-3
DNA: TGCGCCAGCAGCTTGGCGGCTAGCGGGAGGGCCGGCTACGAGCAGTACTTC; CDR3: CASSLAASGRAGYEQYF; V: TRBV5-1; size: .; D: TRBD2; J: TRBJ2-7
DNA: TGTGCCAGCACCACCGACGGGACCGGGAGCAATCAGCCCCAGCATTTT; CDR3: CASTTDGTGSNQPQHF; V: TRBV28; size: .; D: .; J: TRBJ1-5
DNA: TGCGCCAGCAGCTTGGTAGTAGCGGGACTGTTCTGGGCCAACGTCCTGACTTTC; CDR3: CASSLVVAGLFWANVLTF; V: TRBV5-1; size: .; D: TRBD2; J: TRBJ2-6
DNA: TGTGCCAGCAGCCACGCCCTAGTCGATGAGCAGTTCTTC; CDR3: CASSHALVDEQFF; V: TRBV7-2; size: .; D: .; J: TRBJ2-1
DNA: TGTGCCAGCAGTTTCTCAGGGGGCGCAGAGACCCAGTACTTC; CDR3: CASSFSGGAETQYF; V: TRBV28; size: .; D: TRBD1; J: TRBJ2-5
DNA: TGTGCCAGCAGCGCTAGCGGGGGTTTTCAAGAGACCCAGTACTTC; CDR3: CASSASGGFQETQYF; V: TRBV9; size: few; D: TRBD2; J: TRBJ2-5
DNA: TGTGCCAGCCATCGTACCGGGACAAGGGATGGCTACACCTTC; CDR3: CASHRTGTRDGYTF; V: TRBV6-5; size: .; D: .; J: TRBJ1-2
DNA: TGTGCCAGTAGCGGGAGGGCCTTTCAAGGCGAGCAGTACTTC; CDR3: CASSGRAFQGEQYF; V: TRBV19; size: .; D: TRBD2; J: TRBJ2-7
DNA: TGCGCCAGCAGACTGGGGGAGACGTTTCGGGAAGGCTACACCTTC; CDR3: CASRLGETFREGYTF; V: TRBV5-1; size: .; D: .; J: TRBJ1-2
DNA: TGTGCCAGCAGCGTAGGTGGTGGGGCAGTTCAAGAGACCCAGTACTTC; CDR3: CASSVGGGAVQETQYF; V: TRBV9; size: .; D: .; J: TRBJ2-5
DNA: TGCAGTGCTACTACTAGCGGGAGTGATACGCAGTATTTT; CDR3: CSATTSGSDTQYF; V: TRBV20-1; size: few; D: TRBD2; J: TRBJ2-3
DNA: TGCGCCAGCAGTGAGCGGCCATACAATGAGCAGTTCTTC; CDR3: CASSERPYNEQFF; V: TRBV10-1; size: .; D: .; J: TRBJ2-1
DNA: TGTGCTAGTGCCAACTTACGGGGGGGCACAGATACGCAGTATTTT; CDR3: CASANLRGGTDTQYF; V: TRBV12-5; size: .; D: TRBD2; J: TRBJ2-3
DNA: TGCAGTGCTAGTCTAGACTCCTACAATGAGCAGTTCTTC; CDR3: CSASLDSYNEQFF; V: TRBV20-1; size: .; D: .; J: TRBJ2-1
DNA: TGCAGCGCCCGGACAGGGACCGAGCAGTACTTC; CDR3: CSARTGTEQYF; V: TRBV29-1; size: few; D: TRBD1; J: TRBJ2-7
DNA: TGTGCCAGCAGCTTAGTTGCACCTGATCGCCGATTTAGCTCCTACAATGAGCAGTTCTTC; CDR3: CASSLVAPDRRFSSYNEQFF; V: TRBV7-2; size: few; D: .; J: TRBJ2-1
DNA: TGTGCCACCAGTGCTCTTGGGGGCTACACCTTC; CDR3: CATSALGGYTF; V: TRBV24-1; size: once; D: .; J: TRBJ1-2
DNA: TGTGCCAGCAGTTTACCCGAGACAACGGGGGCCTACGAGCAGTACTTC; CDR3: CASSLPETTGAYEQYF; V: TRBV28; size: few; D: .; J: TRBJ2-7
DNA: TGCGCCAGCGGCCAAGATCCGGGACTAGCGGGAGGCCCCCCCAACAATGAGCAGTTCTTC; CDR3: CASGQDPGLAGGPPNNEQFF; V: TRBV4-3; size: few; D: TRBD2; J: TRBJ2-1
DNA: TGTGCCAGCAGCTTAGCCGGGACCCCCTCGGAGACCCAGTACTTC; CDR3: CASSLAGTPSETQYF; V: TRBV7-8; size: .; D: .; J: TRBJ2-5
DNA: TGTGCCAGCAGCGGACTAGCGGGGGGCGAGCAGTACTTC; CDR3: CASSGLAGGEQYF; V: TRBV6-1; size: .; D: TRBD2; J: TRBJ2-7
DNA: TGTGCCAGCAGTTACTACGGCGGTAGCTCCTACGAGCAGTACTTC; CDR3: CASSYYGGSSYEQYF; V: TRBV6-5; size: many; D: .; J: TRBJ2-7
DNA: TGCAGTGCACATAGTACACAACGGACGGGGACCCAGTACTTC; CDR3: CSAHSTQRTGTQYF; V: TRBV20-1; size: few; D: .; J: TRBJ2-5
DNA: TGCAGTGCTAGCGGGGGTACCAACGAGCAGTACTTC; CDR3: CSASGGTNEQYF; V: TRBV20-1; size: many; D: .; J: TRBJ2-7
DNA: TGTGCCAGCAGTGAGGTCGGGCCGGACGAGGGAGGTCAGCCCCAGCATTTT; CDR3: CASSEVGPDEGGQPQHF; V: TRBV28; size: .; D: .; J: TRBJ1-5